This T cell receptor (beta chain) was captured in a study of CD8 T cells in Susac syndrome. Stable or active relapsing-remitting multiple sclerosis, untreated and meeting revised McDonald criteria, defined the controls. The RNA input was roughly 0.45 to 1 ug, and it was reverse transcribed with random hexamers. MiXCR, run by TCRdb on the immunoSEQ multiplex PCR reads, gives a single entry per CDR3 protein. The sample yields about 73,000 distinct CDR3 sequences, over 85% seen once. Trimming stripped 2 bases from V and 0 bases from J, with 4 bases between. This CDR3 is built from 13 residues. Germline V lookup: CDR1 WNHNN, CDR2 SYGVQD (reference sequence).

Sequencing was done on a sample of CD8+ T cells from PBMCs. The sequence was collected from a human donor with multiple sclerosis. The rearrangement joins TRBV10-1 to TRBJ1-1; D gene uncertain. CDR3 in DNA: TGCGCCAGCAGTGAGGGGTTGAACACTGAAGCTTTCTTT. Its protein product is CASSEGLNTEAFF.